The 18 T cell receptor beta chains reported below all come from one sample, sequenced in a study of follicular helper T cells after annual influenza vaccination. Profiling relied on immunoSEQ multiplex PCR, and the TCRdb table lists in-frame clones only, not all of them. The table has some 10,000 clones, about 81% seen once. Time point denoted: 2015-2016 season, 7 days after influenza vaccination. The sequencing used CXCR5+ CD38- circulating T follicular helper cells from blood, collected 7 days after influenza vaccination. The subset was: circulating Tfh, non-naive CD4+CXCR5+PD-1+ (ICOS+CD38+ or ICOS-CD38-). The receptors stem from an adult who received the influenza vaccine.

This chain joins TRBV25-1 and TRBJ2-3; D unresolved. There are 11 residues in the CDR3. Trimming stripped 7 bases from V and 1 base from J, with 3 bases between. Germline CDR1 and CDR2: MGHDK and SYGVNS. The CDR3 DNA sequence: TGTGCCAGCACAGGCACAGATACGCAGTATTTT. Encoded protein: CASTGTDTQYF.

The rearrangement links TRBV30 to TRBJ2-7; possibly TRBD1 for D (6 bases). Germline CDR1 GTSNPN, CDR2 SVGIG (reference sequence). The CDR3 consists of 16 residues. With 3 bases removed from V and 3 bases from J, the gap between germline ends came to 21 bases. The CDR3: CAWSRPGHQPVYEQYF. For the CDR3, the DNA is TGTGCCTGGAGCCGTCCGGGACACCAACCGGTCTACGAGCAGTACTTC.

The rearrangement uses TRBV28 and TRBJ1-1; D is undetermined. CDR3 length: 12 residues. V lost 6 bases, J lost 6 bases, and 11 bases lay in between. CDR1 is MDHEN, CDR2 SYDVKM, per germline. CDR3 amino acids: CASSLRRAEAFF. CDR3 coding DNA: TGTGCCAGCAGCCTAAGGAGGGCTGAAGCTTTCTTT. The entire variable domain, with the rest obtained from reference TRBV28 and TRBJ1-1, is as follows: DVKVTQSSRYLVKRTGEKVFLECVQDMDHENMFWYRQDPGLGLRLIYFSYDVKMKEKGDIPEGYSVSREKKERFSLILESASTNQTSMYLCASSLRRAEAFFGQGTRLTVV.

The chain has TRBV29-1 and TRBJ2-4, with a possible D match to TRBD2 (5 bases). In germline, CDR1 is SQVTM, CDR2 ANQGSEA. V was cut by 5 bases and J by 0 bases, with 8 bases left in between. The CDR3 sequence is 13 residues long. The CDR3 sequence is CSVIEGAKNIQYF. CDR3 bases: TGCAGCGTTATCGAGGGAGCCAAAAACATTCAGTACTTC. The full variable domain, with the rest looked up from reference TRBV29-1 and TRBJ2-4, is SAVISQKPSRDICQRGTSLTIQCQVDSQVTMMFWYRQQPGQSLTLIATANQGSEATYESGFVIDKFPISRPNLTFSTLTVSNMSPEDSSIYLCSVIEGAKNIQYFGAGTRLSVL.

CDR3 residues: CASSLWEDTQYF. CDR3 nucleotides: TGTGCCAGCAGCTTGTGGGAGGATACGCAGTATTTT. J is TRBJ2-3 and V is TRBV5-4; D perhaps matches TRBD2 (5 bases). Germline V gene data show CDR1 as SGHNT and CDR2 as YYREEE (reference sequence). Deletions cut 1 base from V and 6 bases from J, with 6 bases between. CDR3 length: 12 residues. Combining the CDR3 with reference TRBV5-4 and TRBJ2-3 gives the whole variable domain ETGVTQSPTHLIKTRGQQVTLRCSSQSGHNTVSWYQQALGQGPQFIFQYYREEENGRGNFPPRFSGLQFPNYSSELNVNALELDDSALYLCASSLWEDTQYFGPGTRLTVL.

The chain recombines TRBV19 with TRBJ2-6; weak D call: TRBD2 (5 bases). The CDR3 spans 16 residues. Germline V lookup: CDR1 LNHDA, CDR2 SQIVND (reference sequence). The germline V and J ends were trimmed by 7 bases and 2 bases, with 15 bases remaining between them. CDR3 DNA sequence: TGTGCCAGTAAATTATCGGCCGGGGCTGGGGCCAACGTCCTGACTTTC. Translation gives CASKLSAGAGANVLTF.

This chain connects TRBV4-2 to TRBJ2-5, with D possibly matching TRBD2 (6 bases). This CDR3 contains 14 residues. Germline V CDR1 and CDR2: LGHNA, YNFKEQ. Trimming took off 0 bases at V and 5 bases at J, with 10 bases between the two ends. CDR3 sequence reads: CASSQDVGRETQYF. The CDR3 DNA reads TGTGCCAGCAGCCAAGATGTGGGGAGGGAGACCCAGTACTTC.

The genes are TRBV2 and TRBJ1-5; TRBD1 matches 7 bases. Germline trimming cut 6 bases from V and 4 bases from J; bases unmatched to any gene: 3. The CDR3 consists of 13 residues. Germline CDR1 is SNHLY and CDR2 is FYNNEI. CDR3 protein: CASRGQSNQPQHF. CDR3 DNA: TGTGCCAGCAGGGGACAGTCTAATCAGCCCCAGCATTTT. The full variable domain, completed using reference TRBV2 and TRBJ1-5, is EPEVTQTPSHQVTQMGQEVILRCVPISNHLYFYWYRQILGQKVEFLVSFYNNEISEKSEIFDDQFSVERPDGSNFTLKIRSTKLEDSAMYFCASRGQSNQPQHFGDGTRLSIL.

The rearrangement uses TRBV4-3 and TRBJ2-1; 11 positions agree with TRBD2. CDR1 is LGHNA, CDR2 YSLEER, per germline. V dropped 3 bases and J dropped 7; count of bases not matched to a gene: 8. CDR3 size: 16 residues. The CDR3 region has the DNA TGCGCCAGCAGCCACGTAGCGGGGGGGGTAGTAAATGAGCAGTTCTTC. It codes for CASSHVAGGVVNEQFF.

The genes are TRBV7-9 and TRBJ1-4; D perhaps matches TRBD1 (6 bases). Germline V gives CDR1 SEHNR, CDR2 FQNEAQ (reference sequence). V was cut by 1 base and J by 8 bases, with 14 bases left in between. The CDR3 totals 15 residues. CDR3 DNA: TGTGCCAGCAGCTTAGAGGGGGGTTCGTCGGAAAAACTGTTTTTT. It codes for CASSLEGGSSEKLFF.

V usage is TRBV6-5 and J usage is TRBJ2-5; a possible D gene is TRBD2 (6 bases). The CDR3 spans 14 residues. V was trimmed by 7 bases and J by 2 bases, leaving 14 bases between them. The germline gives CDR1 MNHEY, CDR2 SVGAGI. CDR3 nucleotide sequence: TGTGCCAGCACGGACTATCCATATCAAGAGACCCAGTACTTC. Its translation: CASTDYPYQETQYF.

The V gene is TRBV28, the J gene TRBJ1-4, with a possible D match to TRBD1 (6 bases). Trimming shortened V by 3 bases and J by 5 bases, and 10 bases separated the two germline ends. Germline-derived CDR1 and CDR2 are MDHEN and SYDVKM. This CDR3 comprises 14 residues. As DNA, the CDR3 is TGTGCCAGCAGTTTGACAGGTTCCAATGAAAAACTGTTTTTT. Translating it yields CASSLTGSNEKLFF. The variable domain in full, with the rest retrieved from reference TRBV28 and TRBJ1-4, is DVKVTQSSRYLVKRTGEKVFLECVQDMDHENMFWYRQDPGLGLRLIYFSYDVKMKEKGDIPEGYSVSREKKERFSLILESASTNQTSMYLCASSLTGSNEKLFFGSGTQLSVL.

This clone has only a few counts. This sequence joins TRBV7-8 and TRBJ1-5; the D is unclear. CDR1 is SGHVS and CDR2 is FQNEAQ in the germline V gene. V was cut by 3 bases and J by 1 base, with 7 bases left in between. This CDR3 comprises 14 residues. The CDR3 sequence is CASSLVASNQPQHF. DNA for the CDR3: TGTGCCAGCAGCTTGGTGGCGAGCAATCAGCCCCAGCATTTT.

The genes are TRBV5-1 and TRBJ2-3, with D possibly being TRBD1 (5 bases). V was clipped by 4 bases and J by 0 bases, with 15 bases between them. The CDR3 has 16 residues. The germline CDR1 and CDR2 sequences are SGHRS and YFSETQ. CDR3 DNA: TGCGCCAGCAGCAGAACACAGGCTACTAGCACAGATACGCAGTATTTT. It encodes CASSRTQATSTDTQYF.

The chain carries TRBV5-6 and TRBJ1-2, with 7 positions matching TRBD1. CDR1 is SGHDT, CDR2 YYEEEE, per germline. V dropped 4 bases and J dropped 8; count of bases not matched to a gene: 11. This CDR3 has 14 amino acids. This CDR3 reads CASSTQDSRGGYTF. In DNA form, the CDR3 reads TGTGCCAGCAGCACCCAGGACTCCAGGGGGGGCTACACCTTC.

The chain carries TRBV7-2 and TRBJ2-7; 9 bases align to TRBD2. This CDR3 region has 16 residues. V trimming: 4 bases; J trimming: 0 bases; junction bases outside the gene matches: 7. Germline V lookup: CDR1 SGHTA, CDR2 FQGNSA. The CDR3 spells CASSSRSSGVSYEQYF. DNA of the CDR3: TGTGCCAGCAGCTCCCGATCTAGCGGGGTCTCCTACGAGCAGTACTTC.

Worth noting for this clone: This specimen includes other DNA sequences encoding the same CDR3. The chain is built from TRBV5-6 and TRBJ2-3; 8 bases agree with TRBD1. CDR3 size: 15 residues. Germline V lookup: CDR1 SGHDT, CDR2 YYEEEE. Trimming removed 4 bases from V and 1 base from J; junction bases left unmatched: 5. Here the CDR3 reads CASSPWDRRTDTQYF. CDR3 DNA sequence: TGTGCCAGCAGCCCCTGGGACAGGCGCACAGATACGCAGTATTTT.

The rearrangement uses TRBV2 and TRBJ2-1; D is unclear. Germline CDR1 SNHLY, CDR2 FYNNEI. CDR3 length: 15 amino acids. The V end lost 6 bases, the J end lost 8 bases, and 20 bases lay between the germline ends. CDR3 nucleotide sequence: TGTGCCAGCAGCAAAGGCCTCCGCACCAATGATGAGCAGTTCTTC. It specifies CASSKGLRTNDEQFF.